This T cell receptor (beta chain) was sequenced in a study of cytomegalovirus exposure and HLA in healthy donors. Findings of the study overall: What a later analysis reportedly showed was that an Asian-associated ancestry cluster had fewer N-insertions than the roughly 700-donor mean. Analysis was carried out at a later point, and it linked a missense DCLRE1C variant to TCR beta V- and J-gene trimming.

Germline V gene lookup returns CDR1 SGHVS and CDR2 FNYEAQ. The CDR3 covers 14 residues. V dropped 1 base and J dropped 7; count of bases not matched to a gene: 4. When sampled, the donors appeared nominally healthy, though they likely had unrecorded immune exposures. PCR used 60 Vbeta primers and 13 Jbeta primers. Data came from immunoSEQ multiplex PCR; TCRdb stores just in-frame clones and leaves some out. Here the sample spans approximately 120,000 clones, approximately 81% being singletons. This clone has just a few counts. Its matching antigen is unknown. J is TRBJ1-5 and V is TRBV7-6; 7 positions agree with TRBD1. This clonotype was obtained from a young woman in good health and CMV-seronegative. Sample: PBMCs. This chain's CDR3 is CASSLEAQGQPQHF. The DNA for the CDR3 is TGTGCCAGCAGCTTAGAGGCACAGGGGCAGCCCCAGCATTTT.